These 9 T cell receptor beta chains originate from one sample sequenced in a study of T cells after somatic rescue of genetic block. Sequencing was performed with immunoSEQ multiplex PCR; in TCRdb, only in-frame clones are kept and a portion is missing. The sample lists over 14,000 clones, 60% to 80% seen once, with approximately 15% in the top ten. The source material was peripheral blood mononuclear cells (PBMCs). All receptors come from a boy younger than 18.

Judged by abundance, this clone is medium-sized (0.01 to 0.1%). The chain combines TRBV30 with TRBJ2-3; 9 nucleotides align to TRBD2. This CDR3 has 15 residues. The V and J ends lost 0 bases and 3 bases, in that order; junction bases with no gene match: 4. Germline CDR1 reads GTSNPN; CDR2 reads SVGIG (reference sequence). CDR3 coding DNA: TGTGCCTGGAGTGTATTAGCGGGAGTTACAGATACGCAGTATTTT. This sequence encodes CAWSVLAGVTDTQYF. The full variable domain, with the rest looked up from reference TRBV30 and TRBJ2-3, is SQTIHQWPATLVQPVGSPLSLECTVEGTSNPNLYWYRQAAGRGLQLLFYSVGIGQISSEVPQNLSASRPQDRQFILSSKKLLLSDSGFYLCAWSVLAGVTDTQYFGPGTRLTVL.

This clone was seen once. This sequence joins TRBV11-2 and TRBJ1-4; TRBD1 matches at 7 bases. The CDR3 runs 15 residues. The ends lost 1 base at V and 8 bases at J; junction bases unmatched: 7. The germline CDR1 and CDR2 sequences are SGHAT and FQNNGV. The CDR3 DNA reads as TGTGCCAGCAGCTTAGCAGGGGGGGCCTGGGAAAAACTGTTTTTT. Protein sequence: CASSLAGGAWEKLFF.

This chain connects TRBV15 to TRBJ2-3, with a tentative D call TRBD1 (6 bases). Per the germline V gene, CDR1 is LNHNV and CDR2 is YYDKDF (reference sequence). This CDR3 has 16 residues. V lost 0 bases, J lost 2 bases, and 12 bases lay in between. CDR3 DNA: TGTGCCACCAGCAGAGATGGGGGCAGGCCCACAGATACGCAGTATTTT. This translates into CATSRDGGRPTDTQYF.

This clone was counted only a few times. V is TRBV5-1 and J is TRBJ2-3; 7 nucleotides align to TRBD2. This CDR3 is built from 16 residues. The germline gives CDR1 SGHRS, CDR2 YFSETQ. V was clipped by 5 bases and J by 3 bases; unmatched bases: 12. The CDR3 reads CASRVGGGSGTDTQYF. CDR3 in DNA: TGCGCCAGCAGGGTGGGCGGGGGTTCCGGAACAGATACGCAGTATTTT.

The CDR3 reads CAGLPPGQGRGKLFF. As DNA, the CDR3 is TGTGCCGGCCTACCCCCGGGACAGGGGAGAGGAAAACTGTTTTTT. This sequence joins TRBV30 and TRBJ1-4; 10 positions agree with TRBD1. Per germline, CDR1 GTSNPN and CDR2 SVGIG (reference sequence). The V gene end was trimmed by 8 bases and the J gene end by 10 bases; junction bases not matched to a gene: 16. CDR3 length: 15 residues.

The gene calls are TRBV18 and TRBJ1-2, with 10 nucleotides matching TRBD1. CDR3 length: 16 residues. The V gene's germline CDR1 is KGHSH and CDR2 LQKENI. V shed 0 bases, J shed 7 bases, and the junction held 8 bases outside the gene matches. CDR3 region: CASSPPGSTGGGGYTF. The CDR3, as DNA: TGTGCCAGCTCACCACCGGGGTCGACAGGGGGCGGTGGCTACACCTTC. Looking up the rest from reference TRBV18 and TRBJ1-2 gives the full variable domain: NAGVMQNPRHLVRRRGQEARLRCSPMKGHSHVYWYRQLPEEGLKFMVYLQKENIIDESGMPKERFSAEFPKEGPSILRIQQVVRGDSAAYFCASSPPGSTGGGGYTFGSGTRLTVV.

This clone was counted only a few times. This chain links TRBV6-5 with TRBJ1-1; no clear D gene. Germline values: CDR1 MNHEY, CDR2 SVGAGI. Between the trimmed V and J ends, which lost 7 bases and 1 base, there was a span of 13 bases. CDR3 size: 14 residues. The CDR3 bases are TGTGCCAGCACCCCTAACGGCAAGAACACTGAAGCTTTCTTT. Translated: CASTPNGKNTEAFF.

The DNA of the CDR3 is TGCGCCAGCAGCTTGGCCGGGACGTTTCCGTACGAGCAGTACTTC. Translation: CASSLAGTFPYEQYF. V and J are TRBV5-1 and TRBJ2-5, with D perhaps TRBD1 or TRBD2 (5 bases each). The DNA end is a closer match to TRBJ2-7, so the J assignment may be wrong. The CDR3 spans 15 residues. Looked up from germline, CDR1 is SGHRS and CDR2 is YFSETQ.

V is TRBV19 and J is TRBJ2-7; D is perhaps TRBD2 (6 bases). Germline values: CDR1 LNHDA, CDR2 SQIVND (reference sequence). The CDR3 totals 16 residues. The V and J ends lost 0 bases and 1 base respectively, with 13 bases between them. The CDR3 DNA sequence: TGTGCCAGTAGTATAGAGGCTAGCGCCTCATCCTACGAGCAGTACTTC. The encoded protein is CASSIEASASSYEQYF. The whole variable domain, remainder taken from reference TRBV19 and TRBJ2-7, is DGGITQSPKYLFRKEGQNVTLSCEQNLNHDAMYWYRQDPGQGLRLIYYSQIVNDFQKGDIAEGYSVSREKKESFPLTVTSAQKNPTAFYLCASSIEASASSYEQYFGPGTRLTVT.